This TCR beta chain was recorded in a study of blood T cells in healthy people across ages (dated by TCRdb to the mid-2010s). With regard to the full study: In model experiments, roughly one uniquely barcoded TCR beta cDNA molecule per two T cells was captured by template switching. For two donors (one aged 18 to 30 and one aged 80 or older), the study analyzed two additional independent replicas of 1 million unique cDNA reads from the same blood draw. Donors of different ages were randomly distributed across sequencing lanes to avoid experimental bias. The donors were split into four age groups: young (average approximately 16 years), middle-aged (39), aged (about 56) and long-lived (over 80). To track age-related changes in TCR beta repertoire diversity, the study relied on deep sequencing normalized with unique cDNA molecular identifiers.

General conclusions and limits of the study: Observed TCR beta diversity correlated strongly with the percentage of naive T cells measured by flow cytometry. Estimates of total diversity based on one million sequenced T cells were considered lower bounds and underestimates. Compared with the aged group, more naive CD4+ T cells, fewer expanded clones and increased TCR diversity were shown by the long-lived group, suggesting age selection. Because profiling used bulk unsorted PBMCs, naive and antigen-experienced compartments could not be compared conclusively. Observed TCR beta diversity per million T cells fell roughly linearly with age, and a significant reduction was already apparent by age around 36. The CMV infection status of donors was not known, potentially confounding age-related changes in expanded clonotypes.

The roughly 39 donors, aged roughly 6 to 95 years, were systemically healthy Caucasian individuals from Russia. Each donor gave 9 to 10 milliliters of peripheral blood, collected into EDTA-treated Vacutainer tubes. PBMCs were isolated by Ficoll-Paque density-gradient centrifugation, with at least 7 million obtained per sample. Total RNA was extracted from PBMCs with Trizol reagent, with at least 6 micrograms obtained per sample. For every donor, flow cytometry on a PBMC aliquot measured the percentage of naive CD45RAhigh/CD27high T cells. The library relied on 5' RACE. Sequencing used an Illumina HiSeq 2500. A second about 7 to 12 cycle PCR used a sample-barcoded 5' primer and a J-beta primer mix. A template-switch 5' adaptor carrying 12 random nucleotides introduced a unique molecular identifier onto each TCR beta cDNA molecule. At least 3 million CDR3-containing paired-end reads were obtained from each sample. First-strand cDNA synthesis was performed from all RNA using the Mint cDNA synthesis kit, with priming by a TRBC-specific oligonucleotide. After uracil-DNA glycosylase treatment, a first 18-cycle PCR used universal primers M1SS and BC2_uni_R on all cDNA. The authors' pipeline ran thus. For normalization, 1 million high-quality reads were randomly selected from each sample, with every read carrying a distinct molecular identifier. Reads with shared molecular identifiers were discarded instead of being binned into consensus sequences. CDR3 identification, clonotype clustering and error correction used MiTCR with a Q25 quality threshold and the strictest error-elimination algorithm. A nonparametric unseen species model with Euler transformation was used to estimate a lower bound on total TCR beta diversity. The raw public data were reprocessed by TCRdb itself: fastp quality trimming at Q25, MiXCR clonotype calling, in-frame beta chains only. Entries are consolidated by CDR3 protein sequence, retaining the most common genes and DNA. These V and J calls are TCRdb output, not the study's own analysis. This sample comprises a few hundred thousand distinct CDR3 sequences, roughly a quarter of them detected only once. The ten largest clones take up 18% of the sample.

A word on this clonotype: Its cognate antigen has yet to be identified. There are no base qualities to consult, and no much larger clone falls within one base.

There are 16 amino acids in the CDR3, from cysteine to phenylalanine inclusive. CDR3 DNA is the only sequence kept; it has 48 bases, read in frame from the first base. V loses 4 bases, J loses 8 bases, and the germline ends lie 22 bases apart. As encoded in the germline V gene, CDR1 is SGHRS while CDR2 is YFSETQ. Sequencing was carried out using blood. In this chain, TRBV5-1 is recombined with TRBJ2-4, with TRBD2 as a weak D call on 7 bases. The TCR originated in a woman in her 70s in good health. The encoded CDR3 is CASSQTARGAADIQYF. The bases read TGCGCCAGCAGCCAGACTGCTCGGGGGGCTGCGGACATTCAGTACTTC.